This record covers a single T cell receptor (beta chain). Antigen: not known. The sample is drawn from a study of T cells expressing NK-cell markers. For the study at large: In sorted CD3+CD56+NKG2C+, CD3+CD56+NKG2C- and CD3+CD56-NKG2C+ T cells, TCR beta repertoires were obtained.

Study observations and caveats: There were a handful of donors in whom these clonotypes also led the CD3+CD56-NKG2C+ fraction. Whether the expanded NKG2C+ T cell clones recognized HCMV remained unclear.

CDR1 and CDR2 from the germline V gene are MNHNS and SASEGT. This CDR3 has 14 residues. Template switching by 5'RACE with UMIs generated the TCR beta cDNA. TCRdb reanalyzed the 5' RACE reads and collapses them to one entry per CDR3 protein, without DNA. The table lists 300,000 to 500,000 distinct CDR3 sequences. This chain uses TRBV6-1 with TRBJ2-1; TCRdb names TRBD1, which stays unverified in the absence of DNA. The receptor was isolated from a woman in her 50s in good health. Input material: blood T cells: a sorted CD56 or NKG2C T cell subset, CD4+ or CD8+ T cells, or bulk PBMC T cells (not recorded which). CDR3: CASGREFADNEQFF.